This TCR beta chain comes out of a study of CD8 T cells in Susac syndrome. Random-hexamer reverse transcription was applied to about 0.5 to 1 ug RNA. TCRdb passed the immunoSEQ multiplex PCR reads through MiXCR, listing each CDR3 protein once. The table records 56,000 or so distinct CDR3 sequences, about 95% of them present only once. CDR3 size: 16 residues. Sequencing was carried out using CD8+ T cells from PBMCs. The genes are TRBV21-1 and TRBJ2-7; the table's D call, TRBD1, was not checked against the DNA. TRBV21-1 is classified as a pseudogene. The receptor was derived from a human donor with Susac syndrome. CDR3 sequence reads: CASRDTPGTRVGEQYF. CDR3 nucleotides: TGTGCCAGCAGAGATACCCCCGGGACCCGGGTTGGGGAGCAGTACTTC.